The 31 T cell receptor beta chains presented below share a single source sample, sequenced in a study of a mutant IDH1 vaccine in newly diagnosed glioma. Antigens of these TCRs are unknown. Time point meaning: week 23, last vaccination. A 20-mer mutant IDH1 peptide at 300 ug was injected subcutaneously with topical imiquimod. TCRdb keeps only in-frame clones here, not all; method: immunoSEQ multiplex PCR. The sample has around 40,000 clones; 78% are singletons. The specimen comprised PBMCs, sampled from a glioma patient whose treatment included an IDH1 peptide vaccine. The receptors stem from a woman aged 40 to 55 with glioma. Some clones in this sample may be carry-over from other donors' samples.

This clone was detected a few times. V and J are TRBV20-1 and TRBJ2-1; D is unresolved. Between the trimmed V and J ends, which lost 6 bases and 10 bases, there was a span of 13 bases. The germline gives CDR1 DFQATT, CDR2 SNEGSKA (reference sequence). This CDR3 comprises 11 residues. The CDR3 loop is CSAVKRREQFF. CDR3 bases: TGCAGTGCCGTTAAGAGGAGAGAGCAGTTCTTC.

This clone was picked up one time. The chain joins TRBV11-2 to TRBJ2-3; perhaps TRBD2 as D (6 bases). The germline V gene encodes CDR1 SGHAT and CDR2 FQNNGV. The CDR3 length is 13 residues. Between the trimmed V and J ends, which lost 4 bases and 4 bases, there was a span of 9 bases. Written as DNA, the CDR3 is TGTGCCAGCAGCTCCGGGACTTCAGATACGCAGTATTTT. Amino acids: CASSSGTSDTQYF.

The chain links TRBV6-1 to TRBJ2-3; 8 positions agree with TRBD1. The CDR3 consists of 16 residues. V lost 4 bases, J lost 5 bases, and 11 bases stayed unmatched. Per the germline V gene, CDR1 is MNHNS and CDR2 is SASEGT. CDR3 DNA: TGTGCCAGCAGTGTACAGGGGGGTGGCATGGGAGATACGCAGTATTTT. Residues: CASSVQGGGMGDTQYF.

The V gene is TRBV30, the J gene TRBJ2-3, with TRBD2 matching over 7 bases. The germline V gene encodes CDR1 GTSNPN and CDR2 SVGIG (reference sequence). V lost 8 bases and J lost 10; bases outside the gene matches: 12. The CDR3 covers 12 residues. The CDR3 region has the DNA TGTGCCCGGGGGGTCATGCAGGGTGCGCAGTATTTT. It is translated as CARGVMQGAQYF.

The chain has TRBV29-1 and TRBJ2-7; the D gene is possibly TRBD2 (5 bases). Trimming removed 3 bases from V and 0 bases from J, with 9 bases in between. This CDR3 is 13 amino acids long. CDR1 is SQVTM and CDR2 is ANQGSEA in the germline V gene. Written as DNA, the CDR3 is TGCAGCGTTGACCTTGAGGGCTCCTACGAGCAGTACTTC. It encodes CSVDLEGSYEQYF.

This clone was observed a few times. The chain couples TRBV6-5 to TRBJ1-4; 7 bases agree with TRBD1. Per germline, CDR1 MNHEY and CDR2 SVGAGI. Losses at the gene ends were 9 bases for V and 5 bases for J; bases not matched to a gene: 6. This CDR3 has 13 residues. This CDR3 reads CASVGQKNEKLFF. CDR3 sequence (DNA): TGTGCCAGTGTGGGACAGAAAAATGAAAAACTGTTTTTT.

This sequence joins TRBV2 and TRBJ2-4; 9 bases align to TRBD2. Unmatched junction bases numbered 5, after V lost 5 bases and J lost 3 bases. The CDR3 runs 15 residues. Germline V gives CDR1 SNHLY, CDR2 FYNNEI. The CDR3 DNA reads TGTGCCAGCAGTCAGGGAGCGGGGGGCAAAAACATTCAGTACTTC. Its translation: CASSQGAGGKNIQYF.

This sequence joins TRBV19 and TRBJ2-2; 9 positions match TRBD1. The CDR3 spans 15 residues. Trimming took 6 bases from V and 5 from J; bases not matched to a gene: 7. Germline values: CDR1 LNHDA, CDR2 SQIVND (reference sequence). In DNA, the CDR3 is TGTGCCAGTAGGAGGGGGACAGGGAGAACCGGGGAGCTGTTTTTT. Its protein is CASRRGTGRTGELFF. Full variable domain (remainder filled in from reference TRBV19 and TRBJ2-2): DGGITQSPKYLFRKEGQNVTLSCEQNLNHDAMYWYRQDPGQGLRLIYYSQIVNDFQKGDIAEGYSVSREKKESFPLTVTSAQKNPTAFYLCASRRGTGRTGELFFGEGSRLTVL.

The genes are TRBV30 and TRBJ1-2; no definite D call. The CDR3 loop spans 14 amino acids. V lost 6 bases and J 4 bases, leaving 18 bases between the germline ends. Germline V lookup: CDR1 GTSNPN, CDR2 SVGIG (reference sequence). DNA of the CDR3: TGTGCCTGTCAGAGCTCAACCGATCTCTATGGCTACACCTTC. This translates into CACQSSTDLYGYTF.

This chain links TRBV5-6 with TRBJ2-3; D unclear. CDR1 and CDR2 from the germline V gene are SGHDT and YYEEEE. The CDR3 has 16 residues. Trimming took off 2 bases at V and 1 base at J, with 14 bases between the two ends. The CDR3: CASSFLVILGTDTQYF. CDR3 in DNA: TGTGCCAGCAGCTTTTTAGTTATCCTGGGCACAGATACGCAGTATTTT.

This clone was counted a few times. The V gene is TRBV30, the J gene TRBJ2-2; D is undetermined. Germline V gene lookup returns CDR1 GTSNPN and CDR2 SVGIG (reference sequence). The V end was cut by 2 bases, the J end by 5 bases, with 0 bases between. CDR3 length: 10 residues. As DNA, the CDR3 is TGTGCCTGGAGTACCGGGGAGCTGTTTTTT. Translating gives CAWSTGELFF.

The chain carries TRBV6-6 and TRBJ1-6; D remains unclear. V was cut by 3 bases and J by 8 bases, with 11 bases left in between. This CDR3 contains 14 residues. Germline values: CDR1 MNHNY, CDR2 SVGAGI (reference sequence). The CDR3 DNA reads as TGTGCCAGCAGTTATGAGAAAACTTATTCACCCCTCCACTTT. This translates into CASSYEKTYSPLHF.

The rearrangement uses TRBV6-1 and TRBJ1-5; weak D call: TRBD1 (5 bases). The germline CDR1 and CDR2 sequences are MNHNS and SASEGT. This CDR3 region has 17 residues. Trimming took off 3 bases at V and 0 bases at J, with 15 bases between the two ends. The CDR3 DNA sequence: TGTGCCAGCAGTGAGAGTGACAGACCCTATAGCAATCAGCCCCAGCATTTT. This encodes CASSESDRPYSNQPQHF.

CDR3 bases: TGTGCCAGCAGCTTAGCGGGGCGGGGGGCAGATACGCAGTATTTT. This encodes CASSLAGRGADTQYF. The chain has TRBV7-8 and TRBJ2-3, with 8 bases fitting TRBD2. With 0 bases clipped from V and 4 bases from J, the junction kept 3 bases outside the gene matches. Germline V gene lookup returns CDR1 SGHVS and CDR2 FQNEAQ. The CDR3 runs to 15 residues. Using reference TRBV7-8 and TRBJ2-3 for the parts outside the CDR3, the full variable domain is GAGVSQSPRYKVAKRGQDVALRCDPISGHVSLFWYQQALGQGPEFLTYFQNEAQLDKSGLPSDRFFAERPEGSVSTLKIQRTQQEDSAVYLCASSLAGRGADTQYFGPGTRLTVL.

The chain is built from TRBV27 and TRBJ1-1, with D possibly being TRBD1 (5 bases). Germline CDR1 is MNHEY and CDR2 is SMNVEV (reference sequence). Trimming took off 6 bases at V and 1 base at J, with 12 bases between the two ends. The CDR3 runs 14 residues. The CDR3 region is CASRTGTSNTEAFF. The CDR3 nucleotides are TGTGCCAGCAGGACCGGGACTTCGAACACTGAAGCTTTCTTT.

The CDR3 reads CASSSGVPNEKLFF. The CDR3, as DNA: TGTGCCAGCAGCTCCGGGGTACCTAATGAAAAACTGTTTTTT. The J gene is TRBJ1-4, the V gene TRBV28; the D is unclear. The CDR3 consists of 14 residues. With 6 bases removed from V and 3 bases from J, the gap between germline ends came to 11 bases. CDR1 and CDR2 (germline): MDHEN, SYDVKM.

The chain links TRBV29-1 to TRBJ2-2, with 8 bases identical to TRBD1. The CDR3 spans 16 residues. Germline V gene sequence: CDR1 SQVTM, CDR2 ANQGSEA. The junction had 13 bases not matched to a gene; V was cut back by 2 bases and J by 8 bases. The CDR3: CSVETPFRTGGGELFF. The CDR3 DNA sequence: TGCAGCGTTGAAACCCCATTCCGTACAGGGGGTGGGGAGCTGTTTTTT.

This clone was observed a single time. The rearrangement uses TRBV11-2 and TRBJ1-1; D ambiguous. The CDR3 spans 14 residues. Germline assignment: CDR1 SGHAT and CDR2 FQNNGV. V lost 1 base to trimming and J lost 6 bases, with 12 bases between them. This chain's CDR3 is CASSLVRVPPEAFF. The CDR3 region has the DNA TGTGCCAGCAGCTTAGTAAGGGTACCGCCTGAAGCTTTCTTT.

This clone was recorded once. CDR3 loop: CASSVQGPYGYTF. In nucleotides, the CDR3 is TGTGCCAGCAGTGTCCAGGGACCCTATGGCTACACCTTC. The chain joins TRBV6-1 to TRBJ1-2; weak D call: TRBD1 (5 bases). V lost 4 bases and J lost 4, with 10 bases in between. Germline CDR1 is MNHNS and CDR2 is SASEGT. The CDR3 length is 13 residues.

This chain links TRBV15 with TRBJ2-1; no clear D. V shed 0 bases and J shed 6 bases, with 3 bases lying between them. Germline V lookup: CDR1 LNHNV, CDR2 YYDKDF (reference sequence). The CDR3 contains 12 residues. CDR3 protein: CATSREGNEQFF. CDR3 nucleotide sequence: TGTGCCACCAGCAGAGAAGGCAATGAGCAGTTCTTC.

V and J are TRBV29-1 and TRBJ2-3, with 7 bases matching TRBD1. CDR3 length equals 15 residues. Trimming took 7 bases from V and 6 from J; bases not matched to a gene: 16. Germline-derived CDR1 and CDR2 are SQVTM and ANQGSEA. The CDR3 sequence: CSARTGTAPSDTQYF. In DNA form, the CDR3 reads TGCAGCGCACGGACCGGGACAGCACCGTCGGATACGCAGTATTTT.

The chain recombines TRBV9 with TRBJ1-1; no definite D call. Per germline, CDR1 SGDLS and CDR2 YYNGEE. Trimming left V 0 bases short and J 5 bases short, with 11 bases between. There are 14 residues in the CDR3. CDR3 sequence (DNA): TGTGCCAGCAGCGTAGCCGACATCGGAACTGAAGCTTTCTTT. Residues: CASSVADIGTEAFF. Drawing the rest from reference TRBV9 and TRBJ1-1, the complete variable domain is DSGVTQTPKHLITATGQRVTLRCSPRSGDLSVYWYQQSLDQGLQFLIQYYNGEERAKGNILERFSAQQFPDLHSELNLSSLELGDSALYFCASSVADIGTEAFFGQGTRLTVV.

The chain joins TRBV5-4 to TRBJ1-1; D unclear. The CDR3 runs 14 residues. The V gene lost 1 base and the J gene lost 1 base, with 8 bases spanning the gap. Germline-derived CDR1 and CDR2 are SGHNT and YYREEE (reference sequence). DNA of the CDR3: TGTGCCAGCAGCTTGCGCGGACCGAACACTGAAGCTTTCTTT. Translated: CASSLRGPNTEAFF.

The chain couples TRBV15 to TRBJ2-1; D uncertain. V was clipped by 5 bases and J by 3 bases, with 20 bases between them. Germline CDR1 reads LNHNV; CDR2 reads YYDKDF (reference sequence). This CDR3 comprises 17 residues. The CDR3 region has the DNA TGTGCCACCAGCTCCAGATCACCACGGGCGGTCTACAATGAGCAGTTCTTC. As protein: CATSSRSPRAVYNEQFF.

The chain combines TRBV13 with TRBJ1-2; 8 nucleotides align to TRBD1. The germline gives CDR1 PRHDT, CDR2 FYEKMQ (reference sequence). This CDR3 spans 15 amino acids. The V and J ends lost 2 bases and 7 bases, in that order; junction bases with no gene match: 9. In DNA form, the CDR3 reads TGTGCCAGCAGCTTAAGGTTAGGACAGGGCCTTGGCTACACCTTC. Protein: CASSLRLGQGLGYTF. Full variable domain (missing parts from reference TRBV13 and TRBJ1-2): AAGVIQSPRHLIKEKRETATLKCYPIPRHDTVYWYQQGPGQDPQFLISFYEKMQSDKGSIPDRFSAQQFSDYHSELNMSSLELGDSALYFCASSLRLGQGLGYTFGSGTRLTVV.

The rearrangement uses TRBV11-2 and TRBJ2-5, with no clear D. CDR1 is SGHAT, CDR2 FQNNGV, per germline. The V end was cut by 5 bases, the J end by 3 bases, with 4 bases between. The CDR3 consists of 11 residues. The CDR3 nucleotides read TGTGCCAGCAGCCCAGAAGAGACCCAGTACTTC. Translation: CASSPEETQYF.

DNA of the CDR3: TGTGCCAGCAGCCCTAGAGCGGGGAAACTGTTTTTT. It encodes CASSPRAGKLFF. The chain employs TRBV14 and TRBJ1-4; no definite D call. V gave up 4 bases and J gave up 11 bases, with 11 bases separating them. The CDR3 contains 12 residues. The germline V gene encodes CDR1 SGHDN and CDR2 FVKESK.

This clone was detected only a few times. The rearrangement links TRBV7-3 to TRBJ2-2, with D perhaps TRBD2 (6 bases). In germline, CDR1 is SGHTA, CDR2 FQGTGA. V lost 1 base and J 6 bases, leaving 15 bases between the germline ends. This CDR3 contains 16 residues. CDR3 sequence reads: CASSLSPIGGAGELFF. The DNA for the CDR3 is TGTGCCAGCAGCTTAAGCCCCATTGGAGGGGCCGGGGAGCTGTTTTTT.

This clone was observed a single time. The genes are TRBV9 and TRBJ2-7; 9 nucleotides match TRBD2. Germline CDR1 SGDLS, CDR2 YYNGEE. This CDR3 region has 16 residues. Trimming removed 0 bases from V and 0 bases from J; junction bases left unmatched: 4. The CDR3 nucleotides read TGTGCCAGCAGCGTAGGGGGTAGCGGGAGCTCCTACGAGCAGTACTTC. This sequence encodes CASSVGGSGSSYEQYF.

This chain connects TRBV4-2 to TRBJ1-2; maybe TRBD1 (5 bases). Germline lookup yields CDR1 LGHNA and CDR2 YNFKEQ. Trimming removed 5 bases at V and 6 bases at J, with 19 bases between. CDR3 length: 15 residues. The CDR3 DNA is TGTGCCAGCAGCGCAAATTCCGGGACCACTGATGGCTACACCTTC. This encodes CASSANSGTTDGYTF.

The chain joins TRBV27 to TRBJ1-5, with 7 bases matching TRBD1. The CDR3 has 16 amino acids. Germline-derived CDR1 and CDR2 are MNHEY and SMNVEV (reference sequence). Trimming cost V 4 bases and J 3 bases; bases outside gene matches: 9. The CDR3 region is CASSSGQNKPNQPQHF. CDR3 bases: TGTGCCAGCAGTTCGGGACAGAACAAGCCCAATCAGCCCCAGCATTTT.